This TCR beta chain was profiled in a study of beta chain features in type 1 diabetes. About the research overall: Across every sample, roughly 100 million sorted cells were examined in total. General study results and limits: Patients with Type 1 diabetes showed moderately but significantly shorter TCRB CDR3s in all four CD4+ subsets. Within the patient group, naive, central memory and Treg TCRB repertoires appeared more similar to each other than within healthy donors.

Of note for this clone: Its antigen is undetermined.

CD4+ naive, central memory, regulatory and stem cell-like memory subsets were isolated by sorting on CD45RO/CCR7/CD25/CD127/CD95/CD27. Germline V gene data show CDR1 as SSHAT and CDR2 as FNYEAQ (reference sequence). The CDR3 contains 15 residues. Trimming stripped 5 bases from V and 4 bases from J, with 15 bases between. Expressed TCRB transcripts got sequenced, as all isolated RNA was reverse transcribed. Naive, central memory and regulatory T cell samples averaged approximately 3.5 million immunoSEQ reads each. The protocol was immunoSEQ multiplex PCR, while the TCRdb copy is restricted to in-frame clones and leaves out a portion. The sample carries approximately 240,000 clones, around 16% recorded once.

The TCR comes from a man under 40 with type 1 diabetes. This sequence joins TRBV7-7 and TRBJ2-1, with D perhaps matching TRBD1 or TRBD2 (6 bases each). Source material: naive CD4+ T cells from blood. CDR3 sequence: CASSPGGGGYNEQFF. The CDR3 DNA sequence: TGTGCCAGCAGCCCCGGAGGGGGTGGGTACAATGAGCAGTTCTTC. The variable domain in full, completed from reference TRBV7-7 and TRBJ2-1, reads GAGVSQSPRYKVTKRGQDVTLRCDPISSHATLYWYQQALGQGPEFLTYFNYEAQPDKSGLPSDRFSAERPEGSISTLTIQRTEQRDSAMYRCASSPGGGGYNEQFFGPGTRLTVL.